A selection of T cell receptor beta chains follows, all from one sample in a study of CD8 T cells in ankylosing spondylitis. TCRdb analysed the 5' RACE reads with MiXCR anew, one entry per CDR3 protein. Altogether some 840,000 distinct CDR3 sequences are present, around 11% being singletons, with the ten largest covering roughly 0.51%. The sample consisted of blood, either unsorted or a sorted T cell fraction (not recorded which). Source of these receptors: a male donor with ankylosing spondylitis. Both conserved end residues are part of each CDR3. Fields, in order: V gene, D gene, J gene, CDR3 length, clone size, CDR3 protein, CDR3 DNA. A D gene is named only where the DNA matches it firmly. Only part of the rows carry a size: once, few, many, or a class if the clone is expanded.

V: TRBV20-1
D: .
J: TRBJ2-7
length: 14
size: .
CDR3: CSARGLVSSYEQYF
DNA: TGCAGTGCTAGAGGACTAGTATCTAGTTACGAGCAGTACTTC

V: TRBV28
D: .
J: TRBJ2-7
length: 16
size: few
CDR3: CASKRTAPYENYEQYF
DNA: TGTGCCAGCAAAAGGACGGCACCTTATGAAAACTACGAGCAGTACTTC

V: TRBV20-1
D: .
J: TRBJ2-5
length: 14
size: .
CDR3: CSARDGRIGETQYF
DNA: TGCAGTGCTAGAGACGGGAGAATTGGAGAGACCCAGTACTTC

V: TRBV20-1
D: .
J: TRBJ2-5
length: 15
size: many
CDR3: CSARDIRTQGETQYF
DNA: TGCAGTGCTAGAGATATCAGGACGCAGGGGGAGACCCAGTACTTC

V: TRBV20-1
D: .
J: TRBJ1-1
length: 10
size: few
CDR3: CSARDIEAFF
DNA: TGCAGTGCTAGAGATATCGAGGCTTTCTTT

V: TRBV2
D: TRBD1
J: TRBJ1-1
length: 13
size: many
CDR3: CASSGQGRTEAFF
DNA: TGTGCCAGCAGTGGACAGGGACGGACTGAAGCTTTCTTT

V: TRBV24-1
D: TRBD1
J: TRBJ2-7
length: 15
size: .
CDR3: CATSDPSGTGTEQYF
DNA: TGTGCCACCAGTGATCCTTCCGGGACAGGGACCGAGCAGTACTTC

V: TRBV3-1
D: TRBD2
J: TRBJ2-1
length: 17
size: .
CDR3: CASSQAPGRGTYNEQFF
DNA: TGTGCCAGCAGCCAAGCCCCCGGGAGGGGAACCTACAATGAGCAGTTCTTC

V: TRBV7-3
D: .
J: TRBJ1-1
length: 19
size: few
CDR3: CASSPYGGPTGFMNTEAFF
DNA: TGTGCCAGCAGCCCGTACGGGGGGCCCACTGGATTCATGAACACTGAAGCTTTCTTT

V: TRBV10-3
D: TRBD1
J: TRBJ2-7
length: 15
size: few
CDR3: CAISATGQGASEQYF
DNA: TGTGCCATCAGTGCGACGGGACAGGGGGCGAGTGAGCAGTACTTC

V: TRBV30
D: .
J: TRBJ1-5
length: 14
size: few
CDR3: CAWSVGGTLQPQHF
DNA: TGTGCCTGGAGTGTGGGTGGGACACTTCAGCCCCAGCATTTT

V: TRBV4-1
D: TRBD1
J: TRBJ2-7
length: 15
size: many
CDR3: CASSRERDRGYEQYF
DNA: TGCGCCAGCAGCCGGGAACGGGACAGGGGGTACGAGCAGTACTTC

V: TRBV6-2/TRBV6-3
D: TRBD2
J: TRBJ2-3
length: 17
size: few
CDR3: CASLRRTSGTTTDTQYF
DNA: TGTGCCAGTCTCAGAAGGACTAGCGGGACTACCACAGATACGCAGTATTTT

V: TRBV4-2
D: .
J: TRBJ2-7
length: 14
size: few
CDR3: CASSQVGRPNEQYF
DNA: TGTGCCAGCAGCCAAGTCGGGCGCCCCAACGAGCAGTACTTC

V: TRBV10-3
D: .
J: TRBJ2-1
length: 13
size: .
CDR3: CATATGTYNEQFF
DNA: TGTGCCACCGCGACAGGTACATACAATGAGCAGTTCTTC

V: TRBV4-3
D: TRBD2
J: TRBJ2-1
length: 15
size: many
CDR3: CASSQRLAVQGEQFF
DNA: TGCGCCAGCAGCCAACGACTAGCGGTACAGGGGGAGCAGTTCTTC

V: TRBV7-2
D: TRBD2
J: TRBJ2-4
length: 16
size: .
CDR3: CASSRGAGGGENIQYF
DNA: TGTGCCAGCAGCCGGGGCGCGGGAGGGGGGGAAAACATTCAGTACTTC

V: TRBV24-1
D: TRBD1
J: TRBJ2-2
length: 18
size: .
CDR3: CATSDRGSNRGRTGELFF
DNA: TGTGCCACCAGTGATCGCGGCTCGAACAGGGGAAGGACCGGGGAGCTGTTTTTT

V: TRBV4-2
D: .
J: TRBJ2-1
length: 16
size: .
CDR3: CASSQAGYVNYNEQFF
DNA: TGTGCCAGCAGCCAAGCGGGCTACGTAAATTACAATGAGCAGTTCTTC

V: TRBV5-1
D: .
J: TRBJ2-1
length: 16
size: .
CDR3: CASSSAGPNRDNEQFF
DNA: TGCGCCAGCAGCTCCGCTGGGCCTAACCGAGACAATGAGCAGTTCTTC

V: TRBV6-1
D: TRBD2
J: TRBJ2-1
length: 15
size: few
CDR3: CASKRTGLAGNEQFF
DNA: TGTGCCAGCAAAAGGACGGGACTAGCGGGCAATGAGCAGTTCTTC

V: TRBV29-1
D: .
J: TRBJ1-1
length: 11
size: many
CDR3: CSAGGRTQAFF
DNA: TGCAGCGCTGGGGGACGGACCCAAGCTTTCTTT

V: TRBV7-2
D: .
J: TRBJ1-2
length: 14
size: .
CDR3: CASSLTGPGRGYTF
DNA: TGTGCCAGCAGCTTAACAGGACCCGGACGGGGCTACACCTTC

V: TRBV29-1
D: .
J: TRBJ1-2
length: 12
size: .
CDR3: CSVRRPNYGYTF
DNA: TGCAGCGTAAGGAGACCTAACTATGGCTACACCTTC

V: TRBV7-2
D: .
J: TRBJ1-2
length: 13
size: few
CDR3: CWAGEGGNYGYTF
DNA: TGCTGGGCAGGGGAGGGTGGAAACTATGGCTACACCTTC

V: TRBV5-1
D: .
J: TRBJ2-5
length: 15
size: few
CDR3: CASSSTLWGVETQYF
DNA: TGCGCCAGCAGCTCGACTCTTTGGGGGGTCGAGACCCAGTACTTC

V: TRBV27
D: TRBD2
J: TRBJ2-1
length: 15
size: few
CDR3: CASSFGGLAYNEQFF
DNA: TGTGCCAGCAGTTTTGGGGGACTAGCTTACAATGAGCAGTTCTTC

V: TRBV20-1
D: .
J: TRBJ1-1
length: 11
size: many
CDR3: CSAPPWGEAFF
DNA: TGCAGTGCCCCACCCTGGGGTGAAGCTTTCTTT

V: TRBV10-3
D: .
J: TRBJ2-3
length: 14
size: .
CDR3: CAISESRGPDTQYF
DNA: TGTGCCATCAGTGAGTCTCGGGGACCAGATACGCAGTATTTT

V: TRBV9
D: TRBD1
J: TRBJ2-1
length: 14
size: few
CDR3: CASSSRDRENEQFF
DNA: TGTGCCAGCAGCTCCCGGGACAGGGAAAATGAGCAGTTCTTC

V: TRBV29-1
D: TRBD1
J: TRBJ2-1
length: 14
size: many
CDR3: CSLRRQGSVYEQFF
DNA: TGCAGCCTCCGACGACAGGGATCGGTGTATGAGCAGTTCTTC

V: TRBV5-8
D: TRBD1
J: TRBJ2-7
length: 16
size: few
CDR3: CASSSGTGDSSYEQYF
DNA: TGTGCCAGCAGTTCCGGGACAGGCGACAGCTCCTACGAGCAGTACTTC

V: TRBV29-1
D: TRBD2
J: TRBJ2-3
length: 16
size: many
CDR3: CSVVNSGGPLEDTQYF
DNA: TGCAGCGTTGTAAATAGCGGGGGCCCACTGGAAGATACGCAGTATTTT

V: TRBV24-1
D: .
J: TRBJ2-1
length: 18
size: few
CDR3: CATSGGGQRANSYNEQFF
DNA: TGTGCCACCAGTGGGGGGGGACAGCGGGCCAACTCCTACAATGAGCAGTTCTTC

V: TRBV25-1
D: TRBD2
J: TRBJ2-2
length: 15
size: few
CDR3: CASSIMGGVTGELFF
DNA: TGTGCCAGCAGTATTATGGGAGGGGTTACCGGGGAGCTGTTTTTT

V: TRBV30
D: TRBD1
J: TRBJ2-7
length: 15
size: few
CDR3: CAWTDGVDRGYEQYF
DNA: TGTGCCTGGACCGACGGCGTTGACAGGGGCTACGAGCAGTACTTC

V: TRBV20-1
D: .
J: TRBJ2-3
length: 16
size: .
CDR3: CSAIWTRRGSSDTQYF
DNA: TGCAGTGCTATATGGACTAGAAGGGGGTCTTCAGATACGCAGTATTTT

V: TRBV18
D: .
J: TRBJ1-2
length: 13
size: few
CDR3: CASSEWENYGYTF
DNA: TGTGCCAGCTCCGAGTGGGAAAATTATGGCTACACCTTC

V: TRBV4-3
D: TRBD2
J: TRBJ2-7
length: 18
size: .
CDR3: CASSQISLTSGGPYEQYF
DNA: TGCGCCAGCAGCCAAATTTCGCTGACTAGCGGGGGGCCCTACGAGCAGTACTTC

V: TRBV7-2
D: .
J: TRBJ2-7
length: 12
size: .
CDR3: CASSLDSHEQYF
DNA: TGTGCCAGCAGCTTAGACAGCCACGAGCAGTACTTC

V: TRBV6-5
D: .
J: TRBJ2-7
length: 14
size: few
CDR3: CASSSSGPTYEQYF
DNA: TGTGCCAGCAGTTCAAGCGGGCCGACCTACGAGCAGTACTTC